This T cell receptor (beta chain) originates from a study of technical replicates of blood from a few donors. Sequencing used immunoSEQ multiplex PCR; TCRdb keeps in-frame clones, though not all of them. The data hold roughly 60,000 clones, with about 95% observed a single time. V was trimmed by 0 bases and J by 4 bases, leaving 4 bases between them. The CDR3 extends over 13 amino acids. The chain employs TRBV23-1 and TRBJ1-5, with D unresolved. Being an ORF, TRBV23-1 has a function that is uncertain. Sequencing used PBMCs. The clonotype comes from a human donor in good health. Some clones in this sample may be carry-over from other donors' samples. CDR3 sequence (DNA): TGCGCCAGCAGTCAATCCGGGAATCAGCCCCAGCATTTT. It yields the protein CASSQSGNQPQHF.